The 15 T cell receptor beta chains below come from one sample, sequenced in a study of radiotherapy plus CTLA-4 blockade in lung cancer. Assay used: immunoSEQ multiplex PCR; TCRdb lists only in-frame clones, some missing. The repertoire holds about 95,000 clones, 83% seen once, with 0.75% to 0.85% in the top ten. Sample: peripheral blood, taken from a patient treated with radiotherapy plus ipilimumab. These receptors were taken from a human donor with non-small cell lung cancer who had stable disease on radiotherapy plus ipilimumab.

This clone came up once. V is TRBV7-2 and J is TRBJ2-4, with D maybe TRBD1 (7 bases). Deletions cut 3 bases from V and 3 bases from J, with 12 bases between. The V gene's germline CDR1 is SGHTA and CDR2 FQGNSA. The CDR3 loop spans 15 amino acids. CDR3 in amino acids: CASSFQGGSKNIQYF. CDR3 DNA: TGTGCCAGCAGCTTCCAGGGGGGCAGCAAAAACATTCAGTACTTC.

This clone was picked up one time. The chain carries TRBV4-2 and TRBJ2-5; D might be TRBD2 (6 bases). Germline assignment: CDR1 LGHNA and CDR2 YNFKEQ. This CDR3 has 15 residues. The germline V and J ends were trimmed by 3 bases and 5 bases, with 16 bases remaining between them. The chain's CDR3 is CASSQAGPGRETQYF. In nucleotides, the CDR3 is TGTGCCAGCAGCCAGGCGGGGCCAGGCCGGGAGACCCAGTACTTC.

The chain links TRBV5-4 to TRBJ2-1, with TRBD2 matching over 7 bases. In germline, CDR1 is SGHNT, CDR2 YYREEE (reference sequence). V shed 4 bases and J 5 bases; nucleotides not matched to a gene: 9. The CDR3 covers 15 residues. For the CDR3, the DNA is TGTGCCAGCAGCGTAACTAGCGCACCGCACAATGAGCAGTTCTTC. This translates into CASSVTSAPHNEQFF.

This rearrangement joins TRBV7-8 to TRBJ2-1; TRBD2 matches at 7 bases. This CDR3 is built from 16 residues. J gave up 4 bases and V 5 bases, and 11 bases lay outside the gene matches. Germline lookup yields CDR1 SGHVS and CDR2 FQNEAQ. The CDR3 sequence: CASSPKTAGRYNEQFF. The CDR3, as DNA: TGTGCCAGCAGCCCCAAAACAGCGGGGCGGTACAATGAGCAGTTCTTC.

This clone was picked up a small number of times. The genes are TRBV6-6 and TRBJ1-5; unclear D gene. CDR3 length: 16 residues. V was clipped by 0 bases and J by 3 bases, with 12 bases between them. The germline V gene encodes CDR1 MNHNY and CDR2 SVGAGI (reference sequence). CDR3 residues: CASSYSGFGYNQPQHF. The DNA of the CDR3 is TGTGCCAGCAGTTACTCGGGGTTCGGGTACAATCAGCCCCAGCATTTT.

The genes are TRBV25-1 and TRBJ2-7; 11 bases match TRBD2. Germline loops: CDR1 MGHDK, CDR2 SYGVNS. The CDR3 runs to 15 residues. V lost 7 bases, J lost 0 bases, and 5 bases stayed unmatched. The CDR3 DNA reads as TGTGCCAGCATTCGACTAGCGGGGAACTCCTACGAGCAGTACTTC. Its translation is CASIRLAGNSYEQYF.

This clone was recorded once. The chain employs TRBV6-5 and TRBJ1-6; D ambiguous. The ends were cut back, 2 bases at V and 0 bases at J, with 8 bases in the middle. Germline V gene lookup returns CDR1 MNHEY and CDR2 SVGAGI. The CDR3 is 16 amino acids. CDR3 residues: CASSYAESSYNSPLHF. In nucleotides, the CDR3 is TGTGCCAGCAGTTACGCGGAGAGCTCCTATAATTCACCCCTCCACTTT.

V usage is TRBV19 and J usage is TRBJ2-3; tentatively, D is TRBD1 or TRBD2 (5 bases each). The V end lost 1 base, the J end lost 5 bases, and 10 bases lay between the germline ends. There are 14 residues in the CDR3. The germline V gene encodes CDR1 LNHDA and CDR2 SQIVND (reference sequence). The CDR3, as DNA: TGTGCCAGTAGTATAGGGGGGAATCAAGATACGCAGTATTTT. Protein product: CASSIGGNQDTQYF. Full variable domain (rest looked up from reference TRBV19 and TRBJ2-3): DGGITQSPKYLFRKEGQNVTLSCEQNLNHDAMYWYRQDPGQGLRLIYYSQIVNDFQKGDIAEGYSVSREKKESFPLTVTSAQKNPTAFYLCASSIGGNQDTQYFGPGTRLTVL.

Only one count was recorded for this clone. This chain uses TRBV5-1 with TRBJ2-3; a weak D match, TRBD2 (5 bases). The CDR3 has 12 residues. V was trimmed by 4 bases and J by 4 bases, leaving 7 bases between them. Germline CDR1 SGHRS, CDR2 YFSETQ. This CDR3 is CASSPRADTQYF. The CDR3 DNA reads as TGCGCCAGCAGCCCGCGGGCAGATACGCAGTATTTT. The full variable domain, rest sourced from reference TRBV5-1 and TRBJ2-3, is KAGVTQTPRYLIKTRGQQVTLSCSPISGHRSVSWYQQTPGQGLQFLFEYFSETQRNKGNFPGRFSGRQFSNSRSEMNVSTLELGDSALYLCASSPRADTQYFGPGTRLTVL.

DNA for the CDR3: TGTGCCAGTCAGGGGAACACTGAAGCTTTCTTT. It yields the protein CASQGNTEAFF. The chain carries TRBV2 and TRBJ1-1; a weak D match, TRBD1 (5 bases). The V end was cut by 9 bases, the J end by 1 base, with 6 bases between. This CDR3 contains 11 residues. CDR1 is SNHLY and CDR2 is FYNNEI in the germline V gene.

The chain employs TRBV9 and TRBJ2-5, with 13 bases identical to TRBD2. The J segment lost 5 bases and the V segment lost 3 bases, leaving 7 bases of the junction unmatched. The germline gives CDR1 SGDLS, CDR2 YYNGEE. This CDR3 is 16 amino acids long. The CDR3 sequence: CASSAGTSGVFETQYF. For the CDR3, the DNA is TGTGCCAGCAGCGCGGGGACTAGCGGGGTGTTTGAGACCCAGTACTTC.

This chain connects TRBV9 to TRBJ2-1; D is uncertain. CDR1 is SGDLS, CDR2 YYNGEE, per germline. The CDR3 is made up of 13 amino acids. V was pared by 4 bases and J by 5 bases, with 10 bases between. CDR3 region: CASSRGPNNEQFF. CDR3 nucleotide sequence: TGTGCCAGCAGCAGAGGACCTAACAATGAGCAGTTCTTC.

This sequence joins TRBV5-6 and TRBJ2-7; 7 nucleotides align to TRBD1. The ends lost 4 bases at V and 6 bases at J; junction bases unmatched: 16. CDR3 length: 16 residues. Germline CDR1 is SGHDT and CDR2 is YYEEEE. The CDR3 loop is CASSTARGLSSLEQYF. The CDR3 bases are TGTGCCAGCAGCACCGCTAGGGGGCTATCTTCTCTCGAGCAGTACTTC.

The chain employs TRBV4-1 and TRBJ2-1; D gene unclear. CDR1 is MGHRA, CDR2 YSYEKL, per germline. This CDR3 spans 14 amino acids. Between the trimmed V and J ends, which lost 0 bases and 10 bases, there was a span of 13 bases. CDR3 in amino acids: CASSQDSGWGEQFF. For the CDR3, the DNA is TGCGCCAGCAGCCAAGATTCAGGCTGGGGAGAGCAGTTCTTC.

The V and J genes are TRBV19 and TRBJ1-3; D uncertain. Germline V lookup: CDR1 LNHDA, CDR2 SQIVND (reference sequence). CDR3 length: 15 amino acids. V was pared by 3 bases and J by 0 bases, with 9 bases between. The chain's CDR3 is CASSIEVYSGNTIYF. CDR3 nucleotides: TGTGCCAGTAGTATCGAGGTTTACTCTGGAAACACCATATATTTT.